This T cell receptor (beta chain) was sequenced for a study of cytomegalovirus exposure and HLA in healthy donors. 60 Vbeta and 13 Jbeta primers were used in PCR. Clones were read by immunoSEQ multiplex PCR, and TCRdb kept only the in-frame ones, dropping some. Here the sample spans 150,000 to 200,000 clones, around 80% being singletons. The donors were healthy bone marrow donors. Trimming took 5 bases from V and 4 from J; bases not matched to a gene: 3. Germline lookup yields CDR1 SGHTA and CDR2 FQGNSA. CDR3 length: 16 residues. For this clone: Its antigen is undetermined.

Study-level points and caveats: Confirmation in vitro established that three CMV-associated chains were specific for CMV antigens. TCR beta chains associated with HLA were, in a later analysis, more clonally expanded than equally common others. Prior analysis indicated that the majority of TCR beta V segments exhibited productivity approximately 87% or approximately 30% of the time.

Sequencing was carried out using PBMCs. The TCR sequence derives from a young man in good health and CMV-seronegative. V and J are TRBV7-2 and TRBJ2-2; 14 positions match TRBD2. For the CDR3, the DNA is TGTGCCAGCAGCATGACTAGCGGGAGGGCCACCGGGGAGCTGTTTTTT. Its translation: CASSMTSGRATGELFF.